The 10 T cell receptor beta chains listed next were all sequenced from one sample in a study of OX40 agonist ivuxolimab in advanced cancers. The repertoire was sequenced with immunoSEQ multiplex PCR; TCRdb's copy has only in-frame clones and lacks some. The sample consists of more than 25,000 clones, more than 70% of them appearing once. The sample here was CD4+ or CD8+ T cells sorted from blood, taken in a trial of the OX40 agonist ivuxolimab. The receptors shown here come from an adult with an advanced solid tumor such as melanoma, head and neck, liver or kidney cancer.

The J gene is TRBJ2-3, the V gene TRBV7-9; D is perhaps TRBD1 (5 bases). This CDR3 is built from 14 residues. Germline V gene data show CDR1 as SEHNR and CDR2 as FQNEAQ (reference sequence). Trimming left V 2 bases short and J 4 bases short, with 10 bases between. The CDR3 nucleotides read TGTGCCAGCAGCTTAAGCGTCAGGGCAGATACGCAGTATTTT. It encodes CASSLSVRADTQYF.

The genes are TRBV5-6 and TRBJ2-6; D is undetermined. The CDR3 has 14 residues. The germline V gene has CDR1 SGHDT and CDR2 YYEEEE. The V end was cut by 6 bases, the J end by 0 bases, with 7 bases between. The DNA for the CDR3 is TGTGCCAGCACCCTAGGCTCTGGGGCCAACGTCCTGACTTTC. It yields the protein CASTLGSGANVLTF.

J is TRBJ2-7 and V is TRBV28; possibly TRBD1 or TRBD2 for D (5 bases each). CDR1 and CDR2 from the germline V gene are MDHEN and SYDVKM. V was trimmed by 4 bases and J by 3 bases, leaving 16 bases between them. The CDR3 covers 15 residues. The CDR3 sequence: CASSSRPGRFYEQYF. CDR3 sequence (DNA): TGTGCCAGCAGTTCACGTCCGGGACGGTTCTACGAGCAGTACTTC. Using reference TRBV28 and TRBJ2-7 for the parts outside the CDR3, the full variable domain is DVKVTQSSRYLVKRTGEKVFLECVQDMDHENMFWYRQDPGLGLRLIYFSYDVKMKEKGDIPEGYSVSREKKERFSLILESASTNQTSMYLCASSSRPGRFYEQYFGPGTRLTVT.

The chain is built from TRBV10-3 and TRBJ2-1; D call uncertain. Trimming left V 0 bases short and J 7 bases short, with 7 bases between. This CDR3 has 13 amino acids. The germline gives CDR1 ENHRY, CDR2 SYGVKD. CDR3 residues: CAISESSVNEQFF. CDR3 coding DNA: TGTGCCATCAGTGAGTCGTCCGTAAATGAGCAGTTCTTC.

There are a few counts of this clone. The chain combines TRBV2 with TRBJ2-7; 11 nucleotides agree with TRBD2. This CDR3 contains 14 residues. CDR1 is SNHLY and CDR2 is FYNNEI in the germline V gene. V was pared by 5 bases and J by 3 bases, with 3 bases of the junction left unmatched. This chain's CDR3 is CASSKLAGDYEQYF. The CDR3 bases are TGTGCCAGCAGTAAACTAGCGGGAGACTACGAGCAGTACTTC.

The rearrangement joins TRBV7-8 to TRBJ1-5, with no clear D. V was trimmed by 5 bases and J by 4 bases, leaving 15 bases between them. Looked up from germline, CDR1 is SGHVS and CDR2 is FQNEAQ. The CDR3 consists of 15 residues. The CDR3 bases are TGTGCCAGCAGCATTCAACGATCGATAAATCAGCCCCAGCATTTT. Residues: CASSIQRSINQPQHF.

This clone has only one observation. The V and J genes are TRBV9 and TRBJ1-2; possibly TRBD1 for D (5 bases). This CDR3 region has 14 residues. V lost 3 bases and J lost 7, with 16 bases in between. CDR1 is SGDLS and CDR2 is YYNGEE in the germline V gene. This CDR3 is CASSAGLGVAGYTF. CDR3 nucleotide sequence: TGTGCCAGCAGCGCGGGACTAGGGGTGGCTGGCTACACCTTC. The full variable domain, rest sourced from reference TRBV9 and TRBJ1-2, is DSGVTQTPKHLITATGQRVTLRCSPRSGDLSVYWYQQSLDQGLQFLIQYYNGEERAKGNILERFSAQQFPDLHSELNLSSLELGDSALYFCASSAGLGVAGYTFGSGTRLTVV.

The chain's CDR3 is CASSWGPAYEQYF. Here the CDR3 DNA reads TGTGCCAGCAGTTGGGGGCCAGCCTACGAGCAGTACTTC. This chain uses TRBV27 with TRBJ2-7, with TRBD1 as a possible D gene (6 bases). Germline CDR1 MNHEY, CDR2 SMNVEV (reference sequence). V was clipped by 4 bases and J by 2 bases, with 9 bases between them. The CDR3 length is 13 residues.

The V and J genes are TRBV4-1 and TRBJ2-1; no definite D call. Trimming stripped 6 bases from V and 0 bases from J, with 12 bases between. There are 15 residues in the CDR3. Per germline, CDR1 MGHRA and CDR2 YSYEKL. The CDR3 coding sequence is TGCGCCAGCAGTCCCCTAAAGAGCTCCTACAATGAGCAGTTCTTC. This gives the protein CASSPLKSSYNEQFF.

The chain joins TRBV4-1 to TRBJ2-7; 8 bases fit TRBD2. V was clipped by 1 base and J by 5 bases; unmatched bases: 7. Germline lookup yields CDR1 MGHRA and CDR2 YSYEKL. This CDR3 comprises 15 residues. CDR3 in amino acids: CASSQVAGGRNEQYF. CDR3 in DNA: TGCGCCAGCAGCCAAGTTGCGGGAGGTAGGAACGAGCAGTACTTC.